The next 23 T cell receptor beta chains were all read from a single sample in a study of blood T cell repertoires in COVID-19. Only in-frame clones appear in the TCRdb table, and some are missing; sequencing was by immunoSEQ multiplex PCR. The sample yields approximately 350,000 clones, approximately 86% seen once. The sequenced material came from peripheral blood. All receptors come from a woman in her sixties or seventies with COVID-19, enrolled during active disease.

This sequence joins TRBV23-1 and TRBJ2-7, with TRBD1 matching 7 bases. TRBV23-1 counts as an open reading frame of uncertain function. The CDR3 spans 16 residues. With 0 bases clipped from V and 6 bases from J, the junction kept 11 bases outside the gene matches. The DNA of the CDR3 is TGCGCCAGCAGTCAATCGTCGGCAGGGGGAACTGGCGAGCAGTACTTC. The encoded protein is CASSQSSAGGTGEQYF.

The chain recombines TRBV10-3 with TRBJ2-5; 14 bases line up with TRBD2. J gave up 1 base and V 10 bases, and 5 bases lay outside the gene matches. CDR1 and CDR2 (germline): ENHRY, SYGVKD. The CDR3 contains 15 residues. The CDR3 loop reads CATGTSGGTQETQYF. DNA for the CDR3: TGTGCCACCGGGACTAGCGGGGGAACCCAAGAGACCCAGTACTTC.

This clone was observed a single time. The chain is built from TRBV5-1 and TRBJ1-1, with a possible D match to TRBD1 (5 bases). V was cut by 4 bases and J by 3 bases, with 16 bases left in between. This CDR3 is 15 amino acids long. CDR1 is SGHRS and CDR2 is YFSETQ in the germline V gene. The CDR3 is CASSPRGGGYTEAFF. The CDR3 nucleotides read TGCGCCAGCAGCCCCCGTGGCGGGGGGTACACTGAAGCTTTCTTT.

This clone was counted a few times. V usage is TRBV27 and J usage is TRBJ1-4; D perhaps matches TRBD1 (5 bases). Germline V gene data show CDR1 as MNHEY and CDR2 as SMNVEV (reference sequence). V lost 6 bases, J lost 0 bases, and 8 bases lay in between. CDR3 size: 14 residues. The CDR3 sequence is CASRRQPTNEKLFF. The CDR3 DNA is TGTGCCAGCAGGAGACAGCCAACTAATGAAAAACTGTTTTTT.

The chain combines TRBV6-5 with TRBJ2-7; 8 nucleotides align to TRBD2. J was trimmed by 0 bases and V by 10 bases; bases with no gene match: 8. The CDR3 is made up of 14 amino acids. Germline loops: CDR1 MNHEY, CDR2 SVGAGI. In DNA, the CDR3 is TGTGCCACCAGGTCGGGGGGGAGCTCCTACGAGCAGTACTTC. This codes for CATRSGGSSYEQYF.

The V and J genes are TRBV27 and TRBJ2-2, with 10 positions matching TRBD1. After removal of 7 bases from V and 7 bases from J, the junction contained 9 bases not matched to a gene. The CDR3 contains 15 residues. CDR1 and CDR2 (germline): MNHEY, SMNVEV (reference sequence). The CDR3 region has the DNA TGTGCCAGCAACGACAGGGGGCAGAGTGGCGGGGAGCTGTTTTTT. Translated: CASNDRGQSGGELFF.

The CDR3, as DNA: TGTGCCAGCAGCTCACTAGGCGGGGCCCCCGGCGGGGTACCCACAGATACGCAGTATTTT. Translated: CASSSLGGAPGGVPTDTQYF. This chain uses TRBV3-1 (or the pseudogene TRBV3-2) with TRBJ2-3; D might be TRBD2 (6 bases). The CDR3 contains 20 residues. Between the trimmed V and J ends, which lost 5 bases and 2 bases, there was a span of 29 bases. The germline gives CDR1 LGHDT, CDR2 YNNKEL (reference sequence).

V usage is TRBV5-4 and J usage is TRBJ2-6; a weak D match, TRBD1 (5 bases). The CDR3 covers 17 residues. CDR1 is SGHNT, CDR2 YYREEE, per germline (reference sequence). Trimming removed 7 bases from V and 0 bases from J, with 17 bases in between. CDR3 loop: CASFRAGLSSGANVLTF. In DNA form, the CDR3 reads TGTGCCAGCTTCAGGGCAGGTCTCAGCTCTGGGGCCAACGTCCTGACTTTC.

In nucleotides, the CDR3 is TGTGCCAGCAGTGAATACTTGCGGGGGGTCTACAATGAGCAGTTCTTC. Encoded protein: CASSEYLRGVYNEQFF. The rearrangement joins TRBV6-1 to TRBJ2-1; 8 bases are a match to TRBD2. The germline V gene has CDR1 MNHNS and CDR2 SASEGT. Unmatched junction bases numbered 6, after V lost 2 bases and J lost 3 bases. The CDR3 is 16 amino acids.

The rearrangement uses TRBV4-3 and TRBJ2-4, with D unresolved. Germline V lookup: CDR1 LGHNA, CDR2 YSLEER. The CDR3 sequence is 13 residues long. Trimming cost V 1 base and J 8 bases, with 9 bases left between them. For the CDR3, the DNA is TGCGCCAGCAGCCAAGGAGAACGAGACATTCAGTACTTC. The encoded protein is CASSQGERDIQYF.

This sequence joins TRBV7-2 and TRBJ1-5; D is uncertain. Trimming removed 0 bases at V and 4 bases at J, with 4 bases between. Germline-derived CDR1 and CDR2 are SGHTA and FQGNSA. This CDR3 spans 13 amino acids. Written as DNA, the CDR3 is TGTGCCAGCAGCTTAGCCCTAAATCAGCCCCAGCATTTT. Translated, it gives CASSLALNQPQHF.

The rearrangement joins TRBV7-2 to TRBJ2-1; maybe TRBD2 (7 bases). The V gene lost 4 bases and the J gene lost 9 bases, with 16 bases spanning the gap. Germline CDR1 SGHTA, CDR2 FQGNSA. The CDR3 has 14 amino acids. The CDR3 is CASSYGGAIREQFF. The CDR3 DNA sequence: TGTGCCAGCAGCTATGGGGGGGCCATTCGTGAGCAGTTCTTC.

The chain combines TRBV7-3 with TRBJ1-1, with 7 bases matching TRBD1. Germline CDR1 is SGHTA and CDR2 is FQGTGA. CDR3 length: 18 amino acids. V trimming: 4 bases; J trimming: 1 base; junction bases outside the gene matches: 15. The CDR3 protein is CASSSLTGTAGRNTEAFF. The CDR3 DNA follows: TGTGCCAGCAGCTCCTTAACGGGGACAGCGGGCCGGAACACTGAAGCTTTCTTT.

The chain uses TRBV11-2 and TRBJ2-7, with D possibly TRBD1 on 5 matching bases. CDR3 size: 14 residues. V lost 1 base, J lost 2 bases, and 9 bases lay in between. CDR1 and CDR2 from the germline V gene are SGHAT and FQNNGV. This CDR3 reads CASSLGQGPYEQYF. The CDR3, as DNA: TGTGCCAGCAGCTTAGGGCAGGGCCCCTACGAGCAGTACTTC.

The chain links TRBV6-5 to TRBJ2-7, with 8 bases matching TRBD1. Germline V gives CDR1 MNHEY, CDR2 SVGAGI. Trimming took 5 bases from V and 12 from J; bases not matched to a gene: 9. The CDR3 loop spans 12 amino acids. The CDR3 nucleotides read TGTGCCAGCAGTAGACACGGACAGGGACGGTACTTC. Translated, it gives CASSRHGQGRYF.

The V gene is TRBV6-6, the J gene TRBJ2-1; TRBD1 might be the D (6 bases). Germline CDR1 is MNHNY and CDR2 is SVGAGI (reference sequence). The CDR3 is 14 amino acids. Trimming took off 2 bases at V and 7 bases at J, with 12 bases between the two ends. Here the CDR3 DNA reads TGTGCCAGCAGTTACAGGGACATGTGGAATGAGCAGTTCTTC. Its translation: CASSYRDMWNEQFF.

CDR3 coding DNA: TGTGCCAGTAGTGTAATCGGGGTGGTGAACACTGAAGCTTTCTTT. It translates to CASSVIGVVNTEAFF. V and J are TRBV19 and TRBJ1-1, with unresolved D. CDR3 length equals 15 residues. Trimming took off 5 bases at V and 0 bases at J, with 13 bases between the two ends. Germline CDR1 is LNHDA and CDR2 is SQIVND (reference sequence).

This sequence joins TRBV19 and TRBJ2-7; 7 bases map to TRBD2. The germline V gene has CDR1 LNHDA and CDR2 SQIVND (reference sequence). This CDR3 has 13 residues. Trimming removed 4 bases from V and 3 bases from J; junction bases left unmatched: 3. CDR3 in DNA: TGTGCCAGTAGTAGCGGGGGAGTCTACGAGCAGTACTTC. The encoded protein is CASSSGGVYEQYF.

This chain uses TRBV27 with TRBJ2-2; 7 positions match TRBD2. Germline CDR1 is MNHEY and CDR2 is SMNVEV (reference sequence). Trimming cost V 8 bases and J 1 base; bases outside gene matches: 4. The CDR3 runs 14 residues. The CDR3 loop reads CASRRGGNTGELFF. Written as DNA, the CDR3 is TGTGCCAGCCGGCGCGGGGGGAACACCGGGGAGCTGTTTTTT.

The genes are TRBV20-1 and TRBJ1-2, with D perhaps matching TRBD1 (6 bases). From germline, CDR1 is DFQATT and CDR2 SNEGSKA (reference sequence). V dropped 6 bases and J dropped 8 bases, with 10 bases sitting between them. CDR3 length equals 10 residues. CDR3 nucleotides: TGCAGTGCCGGCGGACAGGGCTACACCTTC. Residues: CSAGGQGYTF.

The chain joins TRBV6-5 to TRBJ2-5; D is perhaps TRBD2 (5 bases). The germline gives CDR1 MNHEY, CDR2 SVGAGI. The CDR3 extends over 15 amino acids. V lost 4 bases and J 1 base, leaving 13 bases between the germline ends. In nucleotides, the CDR3 is TGTGCCAGCAGTTCGACCGCGGCGGGCCAAGAGACCCAGTACTTC. It encodes CASSSTAAGQETQYF.

The table lists this clone with a few counts. The genes are TRBV5-6 and TRBJ2-2, with 8 bases fitting TRBD2. J lost 9 bases, V lost 5 bases, and 15 bases had no gene match. The CDR3 loop spans 16 amino acids. The germline CDR1 and CDR2 sequences are SGHDT and YYEEEE. In nucleotides, the CDR3 is TGTGCCAGCAGGGCTGAGCAGCGGGGGCCCGCCTGGGAGCTGTTTTTT. This encodes CASRAEQRGPAWELFF.

This clone was observed a few times. The chain's CDR3 is CASSSLPGGPVPQHF. For the CDR3, the DNA is TGTGCCAGCAGTTCCCTACCGGGGGGTCCGGTTCCCCAGCATTTT. The chain is built from TRBV6-5 and TRBJ1-5, with D perhaps matching TRBD1 (5 bases). Germline assignment: CDR1 MNHEY and CDR2 SVGAGI. V was clipped by 4 bases and J by 10 bases, with 20 bases between them. The CDR3 is 15 amino acids.